Given below is one T cell receptor (beta chain) in context. As yet, its antigen is unknown. This record comes from a study of persistence of HIV-infected CD4 T cells. Study observations and caveats: Antigen-responding cells were enriched for degenerate expanded CDR3beta sequences.

This was the immunoSEQ version 4 assay in survey mode. Profiling relied on immunoSEQ multiplex PCR, and the TCRdb table lists in-frame clones only, not all of them. The table has about 43,000 clones, roughly 90% seen once. Trimming removed 3 bases from V and 0 bases from J; junction bases left unmatched: 11. This CDR3 has 18 amino acids. Looked up from germline, CDR1 is SGHRS and CDR2 is YFSETQ. Nonspecific anti-CD3/anti-CD28 bead stimulation represents the broad CD4+ T cell repertoire. CD4+ T cells upregulating both CD40 ligand and CD69 were sorted as responding cells. The rearrangement joins TRBV5-1 to TRBJ1-1; 10 positions match TRBD1. The source of this sequence is an adult man with HIV who was CMV-seropositive. Source: CD4+ T cells sorted from PBMCs after 18-hour stimulation, taken from a patient who received antiretroviral therapy. The DNA of the CDR3 is TGCGCCAGCAGCTCCCCTAAAGGGACAGGGGATCTGAACACTGAAGCTTTCTTT. Protein sequence: CASSSPKGTGDLNTEAFF.